These 19 T cell receptor beta chains share one sample of origin, sequenced in a study of cytomegalovirus exposure and HLA in healthy donors. PCR primers comprised 60 Vbeta and 13 Jbeta primers. Generated by immunoSEQ multiplex PCR, the TCRdb table keeps only in-frame clones and is missing some. The sample features approximately 58,000 clones, with roughly 9.6% in its top ten. Sequences were obtained from PBMCs. The receptors were sampled from a woman aged 45-59 years in good health and CMV-seropositive.

This chain links TRBV25-1 with TRBJ2-3; TRBD1 matches at 11 bases. The V and J ends lost 4 bases and 4 bases, in that order; junction bases with no gene match: 4. CDR1 is MGHDK and CDR2 is SYGVNS in the germline V gene. This CDR3 spans 15 amino acids. The CDR3 is CASSGRTGGPDTQYF. CDR3 DNA sequence: TGTGCCAGCAGTGGCCGGACAGGGGGCCCAGATACGCAGTATTTT. Full variable domain (remainder filled in from reference TRBV25-1 and TRBJ2-3): EADIYQTPRYLVIGTGKKITLECSQTMGHDKMYWYQQDPGMELHLIHYSYGVNSTEKGDLSSESTVSRIRTEHFPLTLESARPSHTSQYLCASSGRTGGPDTQYFGPGTRLTVL.

The chain couples TRBV7-2 to TRBJ2-7; no clear D. Looked up from germline, CDR1 is SGHTA and CDR2 is FQGNSA. The CDR3 covers 15 residues. Trimming pared 5 bases from V and 2 bases from J, leaving 16 bases between. CDR3 in amino acids: CASSRLAVGAYEQYF. For the CDR3, the DNA is TGTGCCAGCAGCCGATTAGCAGTAGGTGCCTACGAGCAGTACTTC.

This chain uses TRBV7-7 with TRBJ2-2; TRBD1 matches 9 bases. With V trimmed by 5 bases and J by 0 bases, 10 bases remained unmatched. CDR1 SSHAT and CDR2 FNYEAQ come from the germline V gene (reference sequence). The CDR3 is 18 amino acids. The CDR3 region has the DNA TGTGCCAGCAGCCCCGCTCCGGGACAGGGTCCGAACACCGGGGAGCTGTTTTTT. Amino acids: CASSPAPGQGPNTGELFF.

The rearrangement links TRBV5-8 to TRBJ2-7; D remains ambiguous. CDR3 length: 13 residues. The V and J ends lost 5 bases and 0 bases respectively, with 9 bases between them. CDR1 is SGHTS and CDR2 is YDEGEE in the germline V gene. Here the CDR3 reads CASRLQISYEQYF. The CDR3 DNA reads TGTGCCAGCAGATTACAGATCTCCTACGAGCAGTACTTC. The entire variable domain, with the rest obtained from reference TRBV5-8 and TRBJ2-7, is as follows: EAGVTQSPTHLIKTRGQQATLRCSPISGHTSVYWYQQALGLGLQFLLWYDEGEERNRGNFPPRFSGRQFPNYSSELNVNALELEDSALYLCASRLQISYEQYFGPGTRLTVT.

With regard to this clone: A junction boundary mismatches the germline segment, possibly from a read error. The chain joins TRBV28 to TRBJ1-5, with D unresolved. Germline V gene lookup returns CDR1 MDHEN and CDR2 SYDVKM. The length of the CDR3 is 14 residues. The CDR3 DNA sequence: TGTGCCAGCAGTTCGGTTGGGAGCAGTCAGCCCCAGCATTTT. Amino acid sequence: CASSSVGSSQPQHF.

This chain uses TRBV28 with TRBJ2-2, with D unclear. V was shortened by 4 bases and J by 6 bases, with 6 bases between the two germline ends. The CDR3 runs 12 residues. Germline CDR1 and CDR2: MDHEN and SYDVKM. CDR3 nucleotides: TGTGCCAGCAGTTCCCTCGCCGGGGAGCTGTTTTTT. Translated, it gives CASSSLAGELFF.

The chain is built from TRBV5-6 and TRBJ2-7; TRBD1 aligns across 8 bases. The CDR3 is 13 residues long. Germline V lookup: CDR1 SGHDT, CDR2 YYEEEE. V lost 0 bases to trimming and J lost 9 bases; unmatched junction nucleotides: 5. Written as DNA, the CDR3 is TGTGCCAGCAGCTTGGATATCGGGACAGGGCAGTACTTC. Protein sequence: CASSLDIGTGQYF.

The rearrangement links TRBV28 to TRBJ2-2; 7 bases match TRBD1. CDR1 is MDHEN, CDR2 SYDVKM, per germline. Germline trimming cut 6 bases from V and 6 bases from J; bases unmatched to any gene: 4. The CDR3 sequence is 13 residues long. The CDR3 protein is CASRSDRAGELFF. The CDR3 DNA sequence: TGTGCCAGCAGATCCGACAGGGCCGGGGAGCTGTTTTTT.

The chain carries TRBV6-1 and TRBJ2-7; D gene ambiguous. This CDR3 has 14 residues. Between the trimmed V and J ends, which lost 7 bases and 0 bases, there was a span of 13 bases. Germline V gives CDR1 MNHNS, CDR2 SASEGT. Here the CDR3 reads CASILRSNSYEQYF. For the CDR3, the DNA is TGTGCCAGCATTCTACGGTCCAACTCCTACGAGCAGTACTTC.

The chain uses TRBV18 and TRBJ2-1; D unclear. V lost 0 bases and J 5 bases, leaving 20 bases between the germline ends. The germline gives CDR1 KGHSH, CDR2 LQKENI. The CDR3 loop spans 18 amino acids. CDR3 in amino acids: CASSPPVGQAPKHNEQFF. CDR3 DNA sequence: TGTGCCAGCTCACCACCGGTGGGCCAGGCCCCAAAACACAATGAGCAGTTCTTC.

This chain uses TRBV7-9 with TRBJ2-5; D uncertain. The CDR3 has 14 residues. The V gene lost 7 bases and the J gene lost 5 bases, with 17 bases spanning the gap. Per germline, CDR1 SEHNR and CDR2 FQNEAQ (reference sequence). The CDR3 spells CASTPPEAGETQYF. DNA for the CDR3: TGTGCCAGCACCCCCCCCGAGGCCGGGGAGACCCAGTACTTC.

The chain carries TRBV7-7 and TRBJ2-7, with 7 bases matching TRBD1. The CDR3 loop spans 15 amino acids. Germline-derived CDR1 and CDR2 are SSHAT and FNYEAQ (reference sequence). Unmatched junction bases numbered 4, after V lost 0 bases and J lost 2 bases. The CDR3 loop reads CASSLAFGTAYEQYF. CDR3 nucleotide sequence: TGTGCCAGCAGCTTAGCGTTCGGGACAGCCTACGAGCAGTACTTC.

As to this clone: The sample has other DNA sequences that encode this CDR3 too. This chain joins TRBV2 and TRBJ2-3; 7 nucleotides agree with TRBD1. With 6 bases clipped from V and 0 bases from J, the junction kept 6 bases outside the gene matches. CDR1 and CDR2 from the germline V gene are SNHLY and FYNNEI. The CDR3 totals 15 residues. CDR3 coding DNA: TGTGCCAGCAGCGCCGGGACAGCAAGCACAGATACGCAGTATTTT. Residues: CASSAGTASTDTQYF.

The chain employs TRBV6-5 and TRBJ2-7, with 7 bases that match TRBD1. CDR3 length: 13 residues. V shed 5 bases, J shed 3 bases, and the junction held 4 bases outside the gene matches. Germline-derived CDR1 and CDR2 are MNHEY and SVGAGI. The CDR3 is CASSRDSYYEQYF. CDR3 nucleotides: TGTGCCAGCAGTCGGGACAGTTACTACGAGCAGTACTTC.

The rearrangement joins TRBV28 to TRBJ1-1; TRBD1 aligns across 7 bases. CDR1 is MDHEN and CDR2 is SYDVKM in the germline V gene. Germline trimming cut 7 bases from V and 1 base from J; bases unmatched to any gene: 6. This CDR3 has 14 residues. The CDR3 DNA is TGTGCCAGCAATACGGACAGGAGGAACACTGAAGCTTTCTTT. It specifies CASNTDRRNTEAFF.

The chain has TRBV7-8 and TRBJ1-1; no reliable D call. From germline, CDR1 is SGHVS and CDR2 FQNEAQ. The CDR3 runs to 16 residues. Trimming stripped 1 base from V and 2 bases from J, with 14 bases between. This CDR3 reads CASSLDGDWINTEAFF. In nucleotides, the CDR3 is TGTGCCAGCAGCTTAGACGGAGACTGGATAAACACTGAAGCTTTCTTT.

V and J are TRBV6-5 and TRBJ1-1, with TRBD1 matching over 9 bases. Germline CDR1 reads MNHEY; CDR2 reads SVGAGI. This CDR3 region has 12 residues. V dropped 8 bases and J dropped 5; count of bases not matched to a gene: 3. CDR3 DNA sequence: TGTGCCAGCTACAGGGGGCCAACTGAAGCTTTCTTT. Its translation: CASYRGPTEAFF.

The chain combines TRBV6-1 with TRBJ2-5, with TRBD2 as a possible D gene (6 bases). Germline V gives CDR1 MNHNS, CDR2 SASEGT. The germline V and J ends were trimmed by 1 base and 3 bases, with 12 bases remaining between them. This CDR3 contains 15 residues. CDR3 loop: CASSEVWASEETQYF. The CDR3 DNA follows: TGTGCCAGCAGTGAAGTGTGGGCTAGCGAAGAGACCCAGTACTTC.

This rearrangement joins TRBV29-1 to TRBJ1-1, with a tentative D call TRBD1 (5 bases). The CDR3 is 14 residues long. Trimming took 4 bases from V and 1 from J, leaving 13 bases between them. CDR1 and CDR2 from the germline V gene are SQVTM and ANQGSEA. The CDR3 sequence is CSVGQGLPNTEAFF. CDR3 DNA sequence: TGCAGCGTTGGGCAGGGACTCCCGAACACTGAAGCTTTCTTT.